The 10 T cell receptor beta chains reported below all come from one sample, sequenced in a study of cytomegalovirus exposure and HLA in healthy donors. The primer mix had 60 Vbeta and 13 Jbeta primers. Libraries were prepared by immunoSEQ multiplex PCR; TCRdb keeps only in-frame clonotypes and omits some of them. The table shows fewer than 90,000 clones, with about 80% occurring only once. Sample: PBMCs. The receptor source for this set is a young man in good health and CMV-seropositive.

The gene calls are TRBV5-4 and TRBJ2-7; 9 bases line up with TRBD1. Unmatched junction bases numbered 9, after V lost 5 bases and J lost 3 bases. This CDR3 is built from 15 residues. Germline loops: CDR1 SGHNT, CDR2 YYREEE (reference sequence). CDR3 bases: TGTGCCAGCAGTTTACTGGACAGGGGTATCTACGAGCAGTACTTC. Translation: CASSLLDRGIYEQYF.

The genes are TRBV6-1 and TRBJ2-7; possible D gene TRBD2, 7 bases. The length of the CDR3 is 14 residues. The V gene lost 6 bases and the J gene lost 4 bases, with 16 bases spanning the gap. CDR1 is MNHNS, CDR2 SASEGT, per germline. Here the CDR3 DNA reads TGTGCCAGCAGATGGGGAGGGCAGGGGTACGAGCAGTACTTC. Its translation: CASRWGGQGYEQYF.

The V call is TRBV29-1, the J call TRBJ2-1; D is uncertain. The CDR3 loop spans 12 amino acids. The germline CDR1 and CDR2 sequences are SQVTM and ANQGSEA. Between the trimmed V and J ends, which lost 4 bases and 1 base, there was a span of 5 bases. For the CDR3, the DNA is TGCAGCGTTGCGAGTTCCTACAATGAGCAGTTCTTC. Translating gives CSVASSYNEQFF.

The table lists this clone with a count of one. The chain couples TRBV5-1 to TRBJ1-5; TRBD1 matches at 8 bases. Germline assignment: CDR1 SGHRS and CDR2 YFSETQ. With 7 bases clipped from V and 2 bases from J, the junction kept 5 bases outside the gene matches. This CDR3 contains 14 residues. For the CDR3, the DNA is TGCGCCAGCTCCAGGGGGCCAGGCAATCAGCCCCAGCATTTT. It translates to CASSRGPGNQPQHF.

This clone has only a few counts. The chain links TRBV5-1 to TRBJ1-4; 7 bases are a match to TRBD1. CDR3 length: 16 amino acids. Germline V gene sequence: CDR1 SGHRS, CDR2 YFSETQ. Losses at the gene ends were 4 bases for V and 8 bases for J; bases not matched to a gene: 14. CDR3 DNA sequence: TGCGCCAGCAGCCCTCATACAGGGGACTGGGGCGAAAAACTGTTTTTT. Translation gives CASSPHTGDWGEKLFF.

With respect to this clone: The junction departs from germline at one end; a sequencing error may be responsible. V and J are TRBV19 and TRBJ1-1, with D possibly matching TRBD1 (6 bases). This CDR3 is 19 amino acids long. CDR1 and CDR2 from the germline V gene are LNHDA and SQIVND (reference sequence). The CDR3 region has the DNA TGTGCCAGTAGCAACATTGGGCTGGGAGGGGGATTCATGAACACTGAAGCTTCCTTT. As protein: CASSNIGLGGGFMNTEASF.

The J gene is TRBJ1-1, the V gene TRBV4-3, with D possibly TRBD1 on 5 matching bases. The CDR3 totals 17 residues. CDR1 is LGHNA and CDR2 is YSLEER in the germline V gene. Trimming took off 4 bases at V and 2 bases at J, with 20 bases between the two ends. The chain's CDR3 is CASSRTSGGTENTEAFF. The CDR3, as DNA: TGCGCCAGCAGCCGCACCTCGGGAGGGACCGAAAACACTGAAGCTTTCTTT.

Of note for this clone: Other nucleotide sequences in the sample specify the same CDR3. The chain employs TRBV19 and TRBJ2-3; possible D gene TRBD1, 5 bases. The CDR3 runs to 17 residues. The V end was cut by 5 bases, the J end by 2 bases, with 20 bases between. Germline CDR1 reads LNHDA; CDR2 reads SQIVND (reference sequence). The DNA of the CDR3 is TGTGCCAGTAGTTATATGGGGCCGGAATTTCCCACAGATACGCAGTATTTT. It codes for CASSYMGPEFPTDTQYF.

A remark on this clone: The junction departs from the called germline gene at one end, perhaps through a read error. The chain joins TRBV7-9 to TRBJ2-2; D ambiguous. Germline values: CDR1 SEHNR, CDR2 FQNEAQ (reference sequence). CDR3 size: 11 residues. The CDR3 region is CSSSSPWELFF. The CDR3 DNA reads TGTTCCAGCAGCTCCCCATGGGAGCTGTTTTTT. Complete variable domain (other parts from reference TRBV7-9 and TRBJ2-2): DTGVSQNPRHKITKRGQNVTFRCDPISEHNRLYWYRQTLGQGPEFLTYFQNEAQLEKSRLLSDRFSAERPKGSFSTLEIQRTEQGDSAMYLCSSSSPWELFFGEGSRLTVL.

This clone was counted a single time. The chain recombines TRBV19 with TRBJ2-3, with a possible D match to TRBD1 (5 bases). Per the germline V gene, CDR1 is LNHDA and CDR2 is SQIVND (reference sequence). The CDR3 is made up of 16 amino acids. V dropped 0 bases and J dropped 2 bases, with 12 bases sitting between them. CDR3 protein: CASSIDRTPPTDTQYF. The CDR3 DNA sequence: TGTGCCAGTAGTATAGATCGGACACCTCCCACAGATACGCAGTATTTT.